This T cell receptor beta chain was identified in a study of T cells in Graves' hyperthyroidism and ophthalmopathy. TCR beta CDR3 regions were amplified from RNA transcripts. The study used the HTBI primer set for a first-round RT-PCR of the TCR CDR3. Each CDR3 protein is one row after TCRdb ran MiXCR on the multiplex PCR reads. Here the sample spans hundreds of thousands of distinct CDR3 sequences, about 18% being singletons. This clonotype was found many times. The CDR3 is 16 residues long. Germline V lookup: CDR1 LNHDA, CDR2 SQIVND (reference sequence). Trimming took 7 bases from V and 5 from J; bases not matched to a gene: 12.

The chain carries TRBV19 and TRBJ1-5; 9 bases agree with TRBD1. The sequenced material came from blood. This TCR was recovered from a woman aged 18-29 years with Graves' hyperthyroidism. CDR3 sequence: CASTRPGQGRDQPQHF. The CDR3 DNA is TGTGCCAGTACCCGACCGGGACAGGGACGTGATCAGCCCCAGCATTTT.